The clone carrying this T cell receptor (beta chain) came up once. The PCR was carried out with 60 Vbeta primers and 13 Jbeta primers. Repertoires were generated with immunoSEQ multiplex PCR, while TCRdb's copy carries only in-frame clones and drops some. The table lists about 110,000 clones, roughly 76% of them singletons. This sample stems from a study of cytomegalovirus exposure and HLA in healthy donors. Overall study context: Early released data had 65 million to 100 million unique TCRs, all coming from HLA-typed donors.

This CDR3 is 15 amino acids long. The clonotype comes from a woman aged 45-59 years in good health and CMV-seropositive. The gene calls are TRBV21-1 and TRBJ2-7; the D segment call TRBD2 is taken from the table without a DNA check. TRBV21-1 is recorded as a pseudogene. Sample: PBMCs. CDR3 sequence: CASSKTGTSVYEQYF. The CDR3 DNA reads TGTGCCAGCAGCAAAACCGGGACTAGCGTGTACGAGCAGTACTTC.